The 28 T cell receptor beta chains presented below share a single source sample, sequenced in a study of blood T cell repertoires in COVID-19. Data came from immunoSEQ multiplex PCR; TCRdb stores just in-frame clones and leaves some out. The sample shows approximately 15,000 clones, 85% to 90% of them seen only once. Sequencing was done on a sample of peripheral blood. Receptors originate from a man in his 60s with acute or convalescent COVID-19.

The chain uses TRBV28 and TRBJ2-7; 8 nucleotides line up with TRBD2. This CDR3 is 12 amino acids long. Germline-derived CDR1 and CDR2 are MDHEN and SYDVKM. As DNA, the CDR3 is TGTGCGTCGGGGGGGTCTGCCTACGAGCAGTACTTC. It is translated as CASGGSAYEQYF.

V gene TRBV4-2 combines with J gene TRBJ2-1, with TRBD2 matching over 9 bases. After removal of 0 bases from V and 4 bases from J, the junction contained 4 bases not matched to a gene. The CDR3 runs 16 residues. Germline loops: CDR1 LGHNA, CDR2 YNFKEQ. CDR3 bases: TGTGCCAGCAGCCAAGATCGGGCGGGGGGGTACAATGAGCAGTTCTTC. As protein: CASSQDRAGGYNEQFF.

CDR3 nucleotides: TGTGCCAGCTCACCACTGGGGACCGGGAGTGGGACCCAGTACTTC. Translation gives CASSPLGTGSGTQYF. The chain has TRBV18 and TRBJ2-5; a possible D gene is TRBD2 (6 bases). The CDR3 extends over 15 amino acids. The V end lost 1 base, the J end lost 7 bases, and 16 bases lay between the germline ends. Looked up from germline, CDR1 is KGHSH and CDR2 is LQKENI.

J is TRBJ2-3 and V is TRBV27; D is unclear. This CDR3 contains 12 residues. Per the germline V gene, CDR1 is MNHEY and CDR2 is SMNVEV (reference sequence). Trimming left V 4 bases short and J 4 bases short, with 6 bases between. The CDR3 region is CASSSTPDTQYF. The CDR3 DNA reads as TGTGCCAGCAGTTCTACCCCAGATACGCAGTATTTT.

This chain joins TRBV21-1 and TRBJ1-2. TRBV21-1 is a documented pseudogene. CDR3 length: 15 amino acids. As DNA, the CDR3 is TGTGCCAGCAGCCCACAATGGACTCCCGACTATGGCTACACCTTC. Amino acid sequence: CASSPQWTPDYGYTF.

The chain combines TRBV14 with TRBJ1-2; 8 bases fit TRBD1. Germline assignment: CDR1 SGHDN and CDR2 FVKESK. The V gene end was trimmed by 1 base and the J gene end by 5 bases; junction bases not matched to a gene: 6. The CDR3 covers 15 residues. The CDR3 DNA reads TGTGCCAGCAGCCAAGTTGACAGGGGAAGATATGGCTACACCTTC. It is translated as CASSQVDRGRYGYTF.

Judged by abundance, this clone is large. This sequence joins TRBV3-1 (or the pseudogene TRBV3-2) and TRBJ2-7, with 7 bases aligning to TRBD1. V lost 4 bases and J lost 3; bases outside the gene matches: 6. The CDR3 consists of 14 residues. CDR1 is LGHDT, CDR2 YNNKEL, per germline (reference sequence). The CDR3 sequence: CASSRWDSHYEQYF. Written as DNA, the CDR3 is TGTGCCAGCAGCCGCTGGGACAGCCACTACGAGCAGTACTTC.

The rearrangement joins TRBV5-1 to TRBJ2-7; 10 nucleotides align to TRBD2. Germline V lookup: CDR1 SGHRS, CDR2 YFSETQ. V shed 3 bases and J 4 bases; nucleotides not matched to a gene: 4. CDR3 length: 14 residues. CDR3 nucleotides: TGCGCCAGCAGCTCGGCTAGCGGGAGTTACGAGCAGTACTTC. This gives the protein CASSSASGSYEQYF.

The chain recombines TRBV2 with TRBJ1-2, with D unresolved. The ends were cut back, 2 bases at V and 9 bases at J, with 7 bases in the middle. CDR1 is SNHLY and CDR2 is FYNNEI in the germline V gene. The CDR3 has 11 amino acids. The CDR3 coding sequence is TGTGCCAGCAGTGAACGGGATCGCTACACCTTC. It codes for CASSERDRYTF. Full variable domain (missing parts from reference TRBV2 and TRBJ1-2): EPEVTQTPSHQVTQMGQEVILRCVPISNHLYFYWYRQILGQKVEFLVSFYNNEISEKSEIFDDQFSVERPDGSNFTLKIRSTKLEDSAMYFCASSERDRYTFGSGTRLTVV.

A few counts support this clone. The rearrangement uses TRBV29-1 and TRBJ2-7; no firm D call. CDR3 length: 13 amino acids. Per the germline V gene, CDR1 is SQVTM and CDR2 is ANQGSEA. Trimming left V 0 bases short and J 1 base short, with 7 bases between. The CDR3 DNA follows: TGCAGCGTTGAAGATTTCCCTTCCTACGAGCAGTACTTC. As protein: CSVEDFPSYEQYF.

This clone has just one count. This chain uses TRBV28 with TRBJ2-1; 10 nucleotides align to TRBD2. This CDR3 has 16 amino acids. CDR1 is MDHEN, CDR2 SYDVKM, per germline. Germline trimming cut 2 bases from V and 3 bases from J; bases unmatched to any gene: 4. The CDR3 sequence: CASSLTGLASYNEQFF. CDR3 sequence (DNA): TGTGCCAGCAGTTTAACGGGACTAGCGAGCTACAATGAGCAGTTCTTC.

CDR3 residues: CASRSSGGLKLYYEQYF. The CDR3 DNA reads TGCGCCAGCCGCAGCTCGGGAGGGTTGAAGCTTTACTACGAGCAGTACTTC. The rearrangement joins TRBV5-1 to TRBJ2-7, with TRBD2 matching 8 bases. Losses at the gene ends were 7 bases for V and 3 bases for J; bases not matched to a gene: 18. Germline lookup yields CDR1 SGHRS and CDR2 YFSETQ. This CDR3 is 17 amino acids long.

The chain joins TRBV11-3 to TRBJ2-1, with TRBD1 matching over 9 bases. Trimming at V came to 4 bases and at J to 6 bases, leaving 1 base not matched to a gene. This CDR3 contains 13 residues. Germline V gene lookup returns CDR1 SGHNT and CDR2 YENEEA. For the CDR3, the DNA is TGTGCCAGCAGCTGGGGACAGGGCAATGAGCAGTTCTTC. Protein: CASSWGQGNEQFF. The whole variable domain, filled in from reference TRBV11-3 and TRBJ2-1, reads EAGVVQSPRYKIIEKKQPVAFWCNPISGHNTLYWYLQNLGQGPELLIRYENEEAVDDSQLPKDRFSAERLKGVDSTLKIQPAELGDSAVYLCASSWGQGNEQFFGPGTRLTVL.

The chain carries TRBV27 and TRBJ1-2; TRBD1 is a possible D gene (5 bases). V dropped 6 bases and J dropped 4 bases, with 18 bases sitting between them. Germline CDR1 is MNHEY and CDR2 is SMNVEV (reference sequence). The CDR3 runs 15 residues. The CDR3 nucleotides are TGTGCCAGCAGGAGAGAAAGGGGTACAGGCTATGGCTACACCTTC. Translation: CASRRERGTGYGYTF.

V and J are TRBV28 and TRBJ2-1, with D maybe TRBD1 (6 bases). V gave up 6 bases and J gave up 3 bases, with 15 bases separating them. CDR3 length equals 15 residues. Germline V CDR1 and CDR2: MDHEN, SYDVKM. CDR3 DNA sequence: TGTGCCAGCAGCCCTGTTACAGGGATCTACAATGAGCAGTTCTTC. This sequence encodes CASSPVTGIYNEQFF.

This clone was seen a single time. This sequence joins TRBV27 and TRBJ2-7; 7 bases map to TRBD1. This CDR3 is built from 15 residues. With 2 bases clipped from V and 1 base from J, the junction kept 5 bases outside the gene matches. The germline V gene has CDR1 MNHEY and CDR2 SMNVEV (reference sequence). The CDR3 region has the DNA TGTGCCAGCAGTTTACAGTCAGGGGGATCCTACGAGCAGTACTTC. This translates into CASSLQSGGSYEQYF.

The gene calls are TRBV27 and TRBJ2-7; 7 nucleotides agree with TRBD1. The CDR3 has 14 residues. The V segment lost 3 bases and the J segment 2 bases; nucleotides outside the gene matches: 4. Germline CDR1 and CDR2: MNHEY and SMNVEV (reference sequence). The CDR3 sequence is CASSFQTGPYEQYF. The CDR3, as DNA: TGTGCCAGCAGTTTCCAGACAGGGCCCTACGAGCAGTACTTC.

V gene TRBV5-6 combines with J gene TRBJ1-1; a weak D match, TRBD1 (6 bases). With 4 bases removed from V and 4 bases from J, the gap between germline ends came to 11 bases. Germline CDR1 SGHDT, CDR2 YYEEEE. CDR3 size: 13 residues. As DNA, the CDR3 is TGTGCCAGCAGCCTGCAGGGGACCACTGAAGCTTTCTTT. Its protein is CASSLQGTTEAFF.

This clone was counted only a few times. This rearrangement joins TRBV2 to TRBJ1-1; D might be TRBD1 (6 bases). The CDR3 runs to 17 residues. Germline CDR1 SNHLY, CDR2 FYNNEI. V was clipped by 0 bases and J by 5 bases, with 19 bases between them. The CDR3 spells CASSEALTGRGGTEAFF. The CDR3, as DNA: TGTGCCAGCAGTGAAGCGCTTACAGGGAGGGGGGGTACTGAAGCTTTCTTT.

The chain carries TRBV28 and TRBJ1-2, with 7 bases lining up with TRBD1. After removal of 5 bases from V and 5 bases from J, the junction contained 11 bases not matched to a gene. CDR1 MDHEN and CDR2 SYDVKM come from the germline V gene. This CDR3 is 15 amino acids long. The CDR3 loop is CASSPGDSFYYGYTF. CDR3 nucleotide sequence: TGTGCCAGCAGTCCGGGGGACAGCTTTTATTATGGCTACACCTTC.

The chain couples TRBV7-9 to TRBJ2-7, with D maybe TRBD1 (7 bases). The CDR3 spans 14 residues. Germline-derived CDR1 and CDR2 are SEHNR and FQNEAQ (reference sequence). V lost 4 bases and J lost 3, with 13 bases in between. DNA for the CDR3: TGTGCCAGCAGCTCGCGGGACAGCATCTACGAGCAGTACTTC. This translates into CASSSRDSIYEQYF.

The genes are TRBV19 and TRBJ2-3; weak D call: TRBD1 (5 bases). Germline V lookup: CDR1 LNHDA, CDR2 SQIVND (reference sequence). V lost 6 bases, J lost 6 bases, and 16 bases lay in between. This CDR3 comprises 14 residues. CDR3 loop: CASRTDPSRDTQYF. The CDR3 DNA reads TGTGCCAGTAGGACAGATCCGAGTCGGGATACGCAGTATTTT. Complete variable domain (other parts from reference TRBV19 and TRBJ2-3): DGGITQSPKYLFRKEGQNVTLSCEQNLNHDAMYWYRQDPGQGLRLIYYSQIVNDFQKGDIAEGYSVSREKKESFPLTVTSAQKNPTAFYLCASRTDPSRDTQYFGPGTRLTVL.

J is TRBJ1-4 and V is TRBV19; no clear D. V gave up 6 bases and J gave up 0 bases, with 14 bases separating them. The CDR3 length is 16 residues. Germline CDR1 is LNHDA and CDR2 is SQIVND (reference sequence). DNA for the CDR3: TGTGCCAGTAGCAGCCCGGGTGGGTCAACTAATGAAAAACTGTTTTTT. Residues: CASSSPGGSTNEKLFF.

The chain uses TRBV4-1 and TRBJ1-1; a possible D gene is TRBD1 (6 bases). V lost 4 bases, J lost 2 bases, and 17 bases lay in between. The CDR3 runs 16 residues. Germline lookup yields CDR1 MGHRA and CDR2 YSYEKL. The CDR3 protein is CASSPLPGTLNTEAFF. The DNA of the CDR3 is TGCGCCAGCAGCCCCTTACCCGGGACACTTAACACTGAAGCTTTCTTT.

The chain carries TRBV19 and TRBJ1-1; possibly TRBD1 for D (5 bases). This CDR3 region has 14 residues. V was trimmed by 7 bases and J by 4 bases, leaving 16 bases between them. Per the germline V gene, CDR1 is LNHDA and CDR2 is SQIVND (reference sequence). CDR3 protein: CASTRGLGGTEAFF. Written as DNA, the CDR3 is TGTGCCAGTACCCGGGGACTTGGAGGCACTGAAGCTTTCTTT.

V and J are TRBV7-2 and TRBJ1-2; 7 positions match TRBD1. The CDR3 is made up of 15 amino acids. The trim removed 1 base at V and 7 bases at J, leaving 9 bases unmatched. CDR1 and CDR2 (germline): SGHTA, FQGNSA. The CDR3 DNA sequence: TGTGCCAGCAGCTTAGACAACAGGGGAACTAGTGGCTACACCTTC. As protein: CASSLDNRGTSGYTF.

The chain uses TRBV27 and TRBJ1-2; D is uncertain. V dropped 10 bases and J dropped 8 bases, with 14 bases sitting between them. Germline loops: CDR1 MNHEY, CDR2 SMNVEV (reference sequence). The CDR3 contains 11 residues. CDR3 sequence reads: CATYNRVGYTF. The CDR3, as DNA: TGTGCCACGTACAATCGGGTGGGCTACACCTTC.

The chain couples TRBV6-5 to TRBJ2-1; TRBD1 might be the D (6 bases). The V gene's germline CDR1 is MNHEY and CDR2 SVGAGI. Trimming left V 7 bases short and J 3 bases short, with 13 bases between. There are 14 residues in the CDR3. The CDR3 region is CASIPRGLYNEQFF. The CDR3 DNA reads TGTGCCAGCATCCCCAGGGGCCTCTACAATGAGCAGTTCTTC.